This T cell receptor (beta chain) was obtained from a study of long-term antiretroviral therapy in people with HIV. Overall study results and limits: CDR3 length ranges were narrower in HIV repertoires than in controls. At every time point, clones expanded before ART dominated the repertoire. An increase in diversity followed ART, yet levels stayed below transplant donor controls.

As for this clone: Its antigen remains unknown.

A v3.0 immunoSEQ assay was performed at survey level. Sequencing was intended to reach about 35,000-55,000 T-cell genomes per sample. Sequencing was performed with immunoSEQ multiplex PCR; in TCRdb, only in-frame clones are kept and a portion is missing. The data hold under 50,000 clones, with around 83% observed a single time. Germline lookup yields CDR1 MNHEY and CDR2 SMNVEV (reference sequence). V dropped 3 bases and J dropped 3 bases, with 8 bases sitting between them. The CDR3 length is 13 residues. The V gene is TRBV27, the J gene TRBJ1-2; unclear D gene. This TCR came from a woman aged 45-59 years with HIV. The material was unsorted PBMCs, obtained 3.1 years after starting antiretroviral therapy. The CDR3 region has the DNA TGTGCCAGCAGTTTGGATGGGGACTATGGCTACACCTTC. Its protein is CASSLDGDYGYTF.